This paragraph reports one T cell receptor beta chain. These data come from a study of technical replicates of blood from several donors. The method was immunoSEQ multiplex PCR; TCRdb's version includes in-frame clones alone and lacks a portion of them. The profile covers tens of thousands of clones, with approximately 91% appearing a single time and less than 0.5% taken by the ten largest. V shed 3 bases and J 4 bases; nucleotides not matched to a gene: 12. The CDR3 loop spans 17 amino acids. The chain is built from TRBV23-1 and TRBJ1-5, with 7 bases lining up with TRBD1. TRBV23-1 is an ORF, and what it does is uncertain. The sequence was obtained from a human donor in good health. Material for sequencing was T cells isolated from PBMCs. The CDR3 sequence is CASSHLLGQEGNQPQHF. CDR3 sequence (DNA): TGCGCCAGCAGTCACCTCCTAGGACAGGAAGGAAATCAGCCCCAGCATTTT.